This T cell receptor (beta chain) came from a study of blood T cells in healthy people across ages. Findings and limits, study-wide: A greater number of naive CD4+ cells and higher diversity distinguished long-lived donors from aged donors. A roughly linear fall in TCR beta diversity per million T cells was seen with increasing age.

Then a second PCR, running roughly 6 to 11 cycles, was carried out with a sample-barcoded 5' primer and a J-beta primer mix. A single record per CDR3 protein comes from TCRdb applying MiXCR to the 5' RACE reads. Of more than 750,000 distinct CDR3 sequences in the sample, 25% to 35% were seen once. At least 5.5 micrograms of total RNA were extracted per sample. This CDR3 contains 14 residues. CDR1 SGHAT and CDR2 FQDESV come from the germline V gene (reference sequence). Comment on this clonotype: Its matching antigen is unknown. Just one base apart from a much larger clone, this may be a read error.

These same records also appear under a second study, on T cells of mothers and their children. Per that paper: The whole RNA yield was converted to cDNA, around 1.5 ug per 15 ul.

The sample taken for sequencing was blood. The chain combines TRBV11-1 with TRBJ2-6; possible D gene TRBD1, 6 bases. This receptor was taken from a woman aged 40 to 55 in good health. CDR3 nucleotide sequence: TGTGCCAGCAGCTCAGGGGTTGGGGCCAACGTCCGGACTTTC. Protein sequence: CASSSGVGANVRTF.